Each of the 21 T cell receptor beta chains below was sequenced from the same sample in a study of blood T cell repertoires in COVID-19. Produced via immunoSEQ multiplex PCR; TCRdb's table is partial and in-frame only. The sample carries approximately 230,000 clones, about 91% recorded once. The sample taken for sequencing was peripheral blood. These receptors all come from a woman under 40 with COVID-19, enrolled during active disease.

This clone was seen a few times. DNA of the CDR3: TGTGCCAGTAGTCGCGCCCCCGGGACTGGCTACGAGCAGTACTTC. It specifies CASSRAPGTGYEQYF. The J gene is TRBJ2-7, the V gene TRBV19; D possibly corresponds to TRBD2 (6 bases). Germline V gene lookup returns CDR1 LNHDA and CDR2 SQIVND (reference sequence). The CDR3 is 15 amino acids. V was trimmed by 5 bases and J by 3 bases, leaving 17 bases between them. Supplemented by reference TRBV19 and TRBJ2-7, the full variable domain reads DGGITQSPKYLFRKEGQNVTLSCEQNLNHDAMYWYRQDPGQGLRLIYYSQIVNDFQKGDIAEGYSVSREKKESFPLTVTSAQKNPTAFYLCASSRAPGTGYEQYFGPGTRLTVT.

As regards this clone: Germline and junction disagree at one end, which may indicate a read error. The V and J genes are TRBV6-5 and TRBJ2-7, with 8 bases fitting TRBD1. The CDR3 loop spans 12 amino acids. Germline V gene data show CDR1 as MNHEY and CDR2 as SVGAGI. CDR3 region: CASSLGTGRRWF. In DNA form, the CDR3 reads TGTGCCAGCAGTTTAGGGACAGGCCGACGTTGGTTC.

This clone was seen just once. This chain connects TRBV13 to TRBJ1-3; perhaps TRBD1 as D (6 bases). This CDR3 is built from 17 residues. The V and J ends lost 2 bases and 0 bases respectively, with 14 bases between them. Germline CDR1 is PRHDT and CDR2 is FYEKMQ (reference sequence). CDR3 bases: TGTGCCAGCAGCTTAAGGCAGGGGATGAGCTCTGGAAACACCATATATTTT. This codes for CASSLRQGMSSGNTIYF.

This chain connects TRBV7-8 to TRBJ2-1; D gene unclear. The CDR3 contains 16 residues. Trimming left V 2 bases short and J 0 bases short, with 11 bases between. Germline CDR1 reads SGHVS; CDR2 reads FQNEAQ. The CDR3 sequence is CASSLIARYSYNEQFF. In DNA form, the CDR3 reads TGTGCCAGCAGCTTAATAGCTAGATACTCCTACAATGAGCAGTTCTTC.

This rearrangement joins TRBV27 to TRBJ2-2; 7 bases are shared with TRBD2. Germline V lookup: CDR1 MNHEY, CDR2 SMNVEV (reference sequence). V lost 5 bases to trimming and J lost 1 base; unmatched junction nucleotides: 7. The CDR3 totals 16 residues. CDR3 in DNA: TGTGCCAGCAGTCTCAGACTAGCACGGAACACCGGGGAGCTGTTTTTT. Amino acids: CASSLRLARNTGELFF.

The genes are TRBV28 and TRBJ2-3; 9 bases are shared with TRBD2. Germline assignment: CDR1 MDHEN and CDR2 SYDVKM. The CDR3 loop spans 15 amino acids. The ends lost 7 bases at V and 6 bases at J; junction bases unmatched: 11. CDR3 loop: CASMGRLAGWDTQYF. The CDR3 nucleotides are TGTGCCAGCATGGGGCGCCTAGCGGGATGGGATACGCAGTATTTT.

This clone showed up just once. The chain recombines TRBV4-1 with TRBJ2-7; D remains unclear. The CDR3 spans 14 residues. Deletions cut 4 bases from V and 3 bases from J, with 13 bases between. Looked up from germline, CDR1 is MGHRA and CDR2 is YSYEKL. The CDR3 here is CASSPRLEYYEQYF. CDR3 bases: TGCGCCAGCAGCCCGAGACTGGAGTACTACGAGCAGTACTTC.

The chain recombines TRBV7-6 with TRBJ2-2; D not certain. CDR3 length equals 17 residues. Germline V lookup: CDR1 SGHVS, CDR2 FNYEAQ. V lost 6 bases to trimming and J lost 0 bases, with 17 bases between them. The CDR3 loop reads CASSPRTTAANTGELFF. The DNA for the CDR3 is TGTGCCAGCAGTCCAAGAACGACTGCCGCGAACACCGGGGAGCTGTTTTTT. The full variable domain, its missing parts supplied by reference TRBV7-6 and TRBJ2-2, is GAGVSQSPRYKVTKRGQDVALRCDPISGHVSLYWYRQALGQGPEFLTYFNYEAQQDKSGLPNDRFSAERPEGSISTLTIQRTEQRDSAMYRCASSPRTTAANTGELFFGEGSRLTVL.

The CDR3: CASSFFPSGGSYNEQFF. In DNA, the CDR3 is TGTGCCAGCAGCTTCTTTCCATCGGGGGGCTCCTACAATGAGCAGTTCTTC. This sequence joins TRBV7-9 and TRBJ2-1; 7 bases agree with TRBD2. Germline V lookup: CDR1 SEHNR, CDR2 FQNEAQ (reference sequence). This CDR3 spans 17 amino acids. After removal of 3 bases from V and 0 bases from J, the junction contained 8 bases not matched to a gene.

This clone was counted a single time. This chain links TRBV7-2 with TRBJ1-4; 8 bases match TRBD1. V shed 5 bases, J shed 7 bases, and the junction held 9 bases outside the gene matches. Germline loops: CDR1 SGHTA, CDR2 FQGNSA. The CDR3 length is 15 residues. The CDR3 DNA is TGTGCCAGCAGCCCCTCAGGGGGCTGGAGTGAAAAACTGTTTTTT. Amino acids: CASSPSGGWSEKLFF. The entire variable domain, with the rest obtained from reference TRBV7-2 and TRBJ1-4, is as follows: GAGVSQSPSNKVTEKGKDVELRCDPISGHTALYWYRQSLGQGLEFLIYFQGNSAPDKSGLPSDRFSAERTGGSVSTLTIQRTQQEDSAVYLCASSPSGGWSEKLFFGSGTQLSVL.

The chain uses TRBV11-3 and TRBJ2-5, with D maybe TRBD2 (7 bases). In germline, CDR1 is SGHNT, CDR2 YENEEA. V lost 0 bases and J lost 4, with 12 bases in between. The CDR3 loop spans 15 amino acids. The CDR3 reads CASSLEGGGRETQYF. The CDR3 DNA reads TGTGCCAGCAGCTTAGAAGGGGGGGGCAGAGAGACCCAGTACTTC.

V is TRBV27 and J is TRBJ1-1, with D tentatively TRBD1 (6 bases). This CDR3 region has 13 residues. Trimming shortened V by 2 bases and J by 4 bases, and 8 bases separated the two germline ends. The germline CDR1 and CDR2 sequences are MNHEY and SMNVEV (reference sequence). The CDR3 coding sequence is TGTGCCAGCAGTTTAAACAGGGCCACTGAAGCTTTCTTT. Amino acid sequence: CASSLNRATEAFF.

The chain employs TRBV28 and TRBJ2-4; the D is unclear. The V end was cut by 1 base, the J end by 6 bases, with 4 bases between. The germline V gene has CDR1 MDHEN and CDR2 SYDVKM. The CDR3 is 12 amino acids. The CDR3 loop is CASSLSLNIQYF. CDR3 in DNA: TGTGCCAGCAGTTTATCCCTAAACATTCAGTACTTC.

This chain connects TRBV5-4 to TRBJ2-5, with TRBD2 matching 16 bases. Germline V CDR1 and CDR2: SGHNT, YYREEE (reference sequence). The CDR3 contains 18 residues. After removal of 3 bases from V and 4 bases from J, the junction contained 9 bases not matched to a gene. This CDR3 reads CASSSPGLAGGPRETQYF. CDR3 DNA: TGTGCCAGCAGCTCTCCGGGACTAGCGGGGGGGCCACGAGAGACCCAGTACTTC.

The chain has TRBV28 and TRBJ1-6; 8 nucleotides line up with TRBD1. CDR1 is MDHEN and CDR2 is SYDVKM in the germline V gene. The trim removed 5 bases at V and 11 bases at J, leaving 17 bases unmatched. The CDR3 sequence is 17 residues long. CDR3 loop: CASSIPGQDLSEAPLHF. The CDR3 region has the DNA TGTGCCAGCAGTATTCCGGGACAGGACCTTTCGGAGGCACCCCTCCACTTT.

The chain carries TRBV2 and TRBJ1-5; 8 bases align to TRBD1. Trimming removed 7 bases from V and 4 bases from J; junction bases left unmatched: 3. Germline CDR1 and CDR2: SNHLY and FYNNEI. This CDR3 is 13 amino acids long. CDR3 in DNA: TGTGCCAGCACACGGGACAGGAATCAGCCCCAGCATTTT. Its translation is CASTRDRNQPQHF.

V usage is TRBV5-6 and J usage is TRBJ2-7; the D gene is possibly TRBD2 (7 bases). This CDR3 contains 17 residues. V was shortened by 1 base and J by 3 bases, with 20 bases between the two germline ends. Germline V gives CDR1 SGHDT, CDR2 YYEEEE. The CDR3 sequence is CASSLRTVGGTRYEQYF. The CDR3 coding sequence is TGTGCCAGCAGCTTGCGGACGGTGGGGGGGACACGCTACGAGCAGTACTTC.

The chain uses TRBV19 and TRBJ2-1; 13 nucleotides align to TRBD2. Trimming at V came to 5 bases and at J to 10 bases, leaving 8 bases not matched to a gene. The CDR3 has 15 amino acids. Germline V lookup: CDR1 LNHDA, CDR2 SQIVND (reference sequence). The CDR3 protein is CASSYPGLAGNEQFF. CDR3 nucleotides: TGTGCCAGTAGTTATCCGGGACTAGCGGGGAACGAGCAGTTCTTC. Full variable domain (missing parts from reference TRBV19 and TRBJ2-1): DGGITQSPKYLFRKEGQNVTLSCEQNLNHDAMYWYRQDPGQGLRLIYYSQIVNDFQKGDIAEGYSVSREKKESFPLTVTSAQKNPTAFYLCASSYPGLAGNEQFFGPGTRLTVL.

The chain recombines TRBV5-5 with TRBJ2-3; 11 bases are shared with TRBD2. The CDR3 runs to 20 residues. With 0 bases clipped from V and 4 bases from J, the junction kept 16 bases outside the gene matches. Germline V lookup: CDR1 SGHKS, CDR2 YYEKEE (reference sequence). The DNA for the CDR3 is TGTGCCAGCAGCTTGGTTCTGGGTAGCGGGGGGGCCTGGAAAGCAGATACGCAGTATTTT. Protein sequence: CASSLVLGSGGAWKADTQYF.

V and J are TRBV7-9 and TRBJ1-2; TRBD1 agrees at 12 bases. This CDR3 spans 16 amino acids. Germline V gene sequence: CDR1 SEHNR, CDR2 FQNEAQ (reference sequence). The V and J ends lost 1 base and 6 bases, in that order; junction bases with no gene match: 6. CDR3 nucleotides: TGTGCCAGCAGCTTAGGGGGACAGGGGGCGCTTAATGGCTACACCTTC. It is translated as CASSLGGQGALNGYTF.

The rearrangement links TRBV9 to TRBJ2-1; no definite D call. Trimming pared 2 bases from V and 7 bases from J, leaving 13 bases between. CDR1 is SGDLS and CDR2 is YYNGEE in the germline V gene. There are 14 residues in the CDR3. For the CDR3, the DNA is TGTGCCAGCAGCGTCTTGTCGACTCGGAATGAGCAGTTCTTC. This gives the protein CASSVLSTRNEQFF. Looking up the rest from reference TRBV9 and TRBJ2-1 gives the full variable domain: DSGVTQTPKHLITATGQRVTLRCSPRSGDLSVYWYQQSLDQGLQFLIQYYNGEERAKGNILERFSAQQFPDLHSELNLSSLELGDSALYFCASSVLSTRNEQFFGPGTRLTVL.